A selection of T cell receptor beta chains follows, all from one sample in a study of blood T cell repertoires in COVID-19. The repertoire was sequenced with immunoSEQ multiplex PCR; TCRdb's copy has only in-frame clones and lacks some. The sample includes 130,000 or so clones, about 80% seen only once; the top ten take approximately 2.9%. Material for sequencing was peripheral blood. Receptors originate from a woman at least 80 years old with acute or convalescent COVID-19. CDR3s leave out the opening cysteine and the closing phenylalanine or tryptophan.

len | v_gene | CDR3aa
12 | TRBV30 | AWSGGQGGTEAF
14 | TRBV2 | ASSSSSGGAGETQY
13 | TRBV18 | ASSPGQVINTEAF
10 | TRBV11-3 | ASSSYTDTQY
12 | TRBV7-2 | ASSPSQKNEKLF
11 | TRBV5-6 | ASSPEPSGELF
12 | TRBV7-9 | ASSWDRGSDTQY
14 | TRBV10-3 | AIKASGGANTGELF
13 | TRBV27 | ASSTGLAPNSPLH
9 | TRBV12-3/TRBV12-4 | ASSNYNEQF
13 | TRBV2 | ASSDRGAMLDTQY
13 | TRBV18 | ASSSGTSSYNEQF
12 | TRBV5-1 | ASSLGAQGTEAF
17 | TRBV7-9 | ASSPIGQGRSSGANVLT
13 | TRBV7-8 | ASSLGQAVQETQY
13 | TRBV7-2 | ASRSPGSSYNEQF
12 | TRBV2 | ASTGGSSNYGYT
13 | TRBV11-1 | ASSFRSGGTYEQY
13 | TRBV28 | ASSPWSDAKTEAF
12 | TRBV6-5 | ASSPDGGMPEAF
14 | TRBV24-1 | ATSDSKAGGIGPQH
12 | TRBV29-1 | SVRGTGDAGELF
13 | TRBV11-2 | ASSYLRGLQETQY
11 | TRBV5-1 | ASRTGTGDEQY
10 | TRBV29-1 | SVSHRDHTQY
12 | TRBV6-4 | ASRKGGATDTQY
18 | TRBV11-2 | ASSLESRTSGGAGTDTQY
13 | TRBV11-2 | ASSLDGTGSQPQH